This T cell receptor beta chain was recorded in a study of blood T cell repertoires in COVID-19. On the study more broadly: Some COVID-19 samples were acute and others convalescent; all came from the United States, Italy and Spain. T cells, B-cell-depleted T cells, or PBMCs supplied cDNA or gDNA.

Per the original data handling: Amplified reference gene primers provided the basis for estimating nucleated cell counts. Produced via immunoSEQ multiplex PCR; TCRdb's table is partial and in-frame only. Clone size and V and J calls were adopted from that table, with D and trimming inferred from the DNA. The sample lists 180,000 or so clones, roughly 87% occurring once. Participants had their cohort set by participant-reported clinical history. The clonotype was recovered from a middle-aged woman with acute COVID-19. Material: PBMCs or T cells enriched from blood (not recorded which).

The CDR3 nucleotides read TGTGCCAGCAGCGTAGGGGACACGGATCAGCCCCAGCATTTT. Its translation: CASSVGDTDQPQHF. This chain connects TRBV9 to TRBJ1-5; TRBD1 is a possible D gene (6 bases). The V gene's germline CDR1 is SGDLS and CDR2 YYNGEE. V was pared by 0 bases and J by 5 bases, with 9 bases between. The CDR3 runs to 14 residues.